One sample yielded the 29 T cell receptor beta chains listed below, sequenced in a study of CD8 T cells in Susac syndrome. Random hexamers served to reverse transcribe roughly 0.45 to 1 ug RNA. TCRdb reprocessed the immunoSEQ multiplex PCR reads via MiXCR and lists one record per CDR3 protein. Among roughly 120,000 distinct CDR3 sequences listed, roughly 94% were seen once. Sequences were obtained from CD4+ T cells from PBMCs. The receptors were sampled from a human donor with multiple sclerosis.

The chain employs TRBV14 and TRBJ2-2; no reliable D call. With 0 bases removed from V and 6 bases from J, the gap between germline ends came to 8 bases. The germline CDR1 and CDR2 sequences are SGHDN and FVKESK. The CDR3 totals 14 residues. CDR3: CASSQDLNAGELFF. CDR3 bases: TGTGCCAGCAGCCAAGATTTAAACGCCGGGGAGCTGTTTTTT.

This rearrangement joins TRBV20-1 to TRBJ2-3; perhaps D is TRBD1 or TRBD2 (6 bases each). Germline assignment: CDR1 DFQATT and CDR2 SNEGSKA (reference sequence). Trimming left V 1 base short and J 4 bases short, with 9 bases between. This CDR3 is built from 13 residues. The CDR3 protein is CSARGGAPDTQYF. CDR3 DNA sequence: TGCAGTGCTAGAGGGGGGGCCCCAGATACGCAGTATTTT.

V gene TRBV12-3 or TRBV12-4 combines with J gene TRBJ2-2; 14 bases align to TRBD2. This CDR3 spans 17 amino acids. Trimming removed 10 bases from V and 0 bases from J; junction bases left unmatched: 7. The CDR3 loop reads CATLRLAGGSNTGELFF. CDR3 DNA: TGTGCCACCCTTAGACTAGCGGGGGGGTCGAACACCGGGGAGCTGTTTTTT.

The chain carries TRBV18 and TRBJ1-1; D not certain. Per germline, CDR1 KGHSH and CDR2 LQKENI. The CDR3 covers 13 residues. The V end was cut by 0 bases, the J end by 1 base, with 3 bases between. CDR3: CASSPPSNTEAFF. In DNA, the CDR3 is TGTGCCAGCTCACCACCTTCGAACACTGAAGCTTTCTTT. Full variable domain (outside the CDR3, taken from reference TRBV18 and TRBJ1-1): NAGVMQNPRHLVRRRGQEARLRCSPMKGHSHVYWYRQLPEEGLKFMVYLQKENIIDESGMPKERFSAEFPKEGPSILRIQQVVRGDSAAYFCASSPPSNTEAFFGQGTRLTVV.

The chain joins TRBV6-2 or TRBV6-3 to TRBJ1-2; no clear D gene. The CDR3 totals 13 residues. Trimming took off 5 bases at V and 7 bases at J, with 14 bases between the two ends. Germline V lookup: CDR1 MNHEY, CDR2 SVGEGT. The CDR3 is CASSALKTAGYTF. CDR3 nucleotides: TGTGCCAGCAGTGCCCTCAAAACGGCTGGCTACACCTTC.

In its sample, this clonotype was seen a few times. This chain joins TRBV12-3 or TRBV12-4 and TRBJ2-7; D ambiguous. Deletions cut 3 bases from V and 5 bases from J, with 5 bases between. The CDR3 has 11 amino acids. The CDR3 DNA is TGTGCCAGCAGTTTCGCCCACGAGCAGTACTTC. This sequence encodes CASSFAHEQYF.

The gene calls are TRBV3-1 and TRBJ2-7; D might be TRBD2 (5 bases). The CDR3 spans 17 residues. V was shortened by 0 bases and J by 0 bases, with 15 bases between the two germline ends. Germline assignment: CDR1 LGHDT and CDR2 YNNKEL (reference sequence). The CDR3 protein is CASSQDLSPGYSYEQYF. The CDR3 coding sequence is TGTGCCAGCAGCCAAGATCTCTCCCCGGGGTACTCCTACGAGCAGTACTTC.

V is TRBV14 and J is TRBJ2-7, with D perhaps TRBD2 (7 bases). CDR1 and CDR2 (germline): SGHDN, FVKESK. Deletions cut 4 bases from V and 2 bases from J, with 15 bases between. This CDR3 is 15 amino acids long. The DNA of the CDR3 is TGTGCCAGCAGCCCGAGAGGGGGAGGGCCCTACGAGCAGTACTTC. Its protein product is CASSPRGGGPYEQYF. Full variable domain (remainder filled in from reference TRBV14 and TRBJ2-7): EAGVTQFPSHSVIEKGQTVTLRCDPISGHDNLYWYRRVMGKEIKFLLHFVKESKQDESGMPNNRFLAERTGGTYSTLKVQPAELEDSGVYFCASSPRGGGPYEQYFGPGTRLTVT.

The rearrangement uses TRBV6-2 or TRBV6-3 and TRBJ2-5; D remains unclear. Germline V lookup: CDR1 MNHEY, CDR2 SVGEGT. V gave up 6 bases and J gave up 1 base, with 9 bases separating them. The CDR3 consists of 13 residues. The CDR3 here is CASRPDSQETQYF. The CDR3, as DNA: TGTGCCAGCAGACCTGATTCCCAAGAGACCCAGTACTTC.

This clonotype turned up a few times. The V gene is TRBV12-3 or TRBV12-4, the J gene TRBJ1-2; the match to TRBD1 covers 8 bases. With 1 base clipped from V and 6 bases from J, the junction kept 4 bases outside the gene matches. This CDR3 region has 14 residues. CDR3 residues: CASSLGQGAHGYTF. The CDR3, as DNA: TGTGCCAGCAGTTTAGGGCAGGGGGCCCATGGCTACACCTTC.

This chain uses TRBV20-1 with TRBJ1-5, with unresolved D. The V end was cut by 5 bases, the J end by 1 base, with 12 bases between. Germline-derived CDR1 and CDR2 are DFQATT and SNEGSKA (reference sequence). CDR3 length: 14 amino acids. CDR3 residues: CSAPGLFSNQPQHF. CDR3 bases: TGCAGTGCTCCAGGACTGTTCAGCAATCAGCCCCAGCATTTT.

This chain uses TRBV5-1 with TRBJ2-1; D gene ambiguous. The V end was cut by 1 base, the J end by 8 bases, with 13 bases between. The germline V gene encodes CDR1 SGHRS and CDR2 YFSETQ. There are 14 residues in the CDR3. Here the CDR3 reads CASSLTPRSDEQFF. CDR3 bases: TGCGCCAGCAGCTTGACCCCCAGGTCGGATGAGCAGTTCTTC.

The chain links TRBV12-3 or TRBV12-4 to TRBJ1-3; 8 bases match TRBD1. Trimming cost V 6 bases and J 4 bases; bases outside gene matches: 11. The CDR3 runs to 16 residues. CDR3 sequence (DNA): TGTGCCAGCAGCACCCGGACAGGGATGAAAGGAAACACCATATATTTT. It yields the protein CASSTRTGMKGNTIYF.

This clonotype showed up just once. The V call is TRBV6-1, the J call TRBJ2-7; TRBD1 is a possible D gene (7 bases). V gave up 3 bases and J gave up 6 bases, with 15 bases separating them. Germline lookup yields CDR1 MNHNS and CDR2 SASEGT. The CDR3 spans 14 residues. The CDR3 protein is CASSDQGGTSEQYF. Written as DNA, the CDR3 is TGTGCCAGCAGTGATCAGGGGGGAACCTCCGAGCAGTACTTC.

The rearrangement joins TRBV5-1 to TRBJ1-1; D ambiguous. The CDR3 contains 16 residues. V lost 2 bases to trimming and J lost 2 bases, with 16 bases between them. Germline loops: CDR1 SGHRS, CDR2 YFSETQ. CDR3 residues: CASSLISGSSNTEAFF. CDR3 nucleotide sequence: TGCGCCAGCAGCTTAATTAGCGGATCATCCAACACTGAAGCTTTCTTT.

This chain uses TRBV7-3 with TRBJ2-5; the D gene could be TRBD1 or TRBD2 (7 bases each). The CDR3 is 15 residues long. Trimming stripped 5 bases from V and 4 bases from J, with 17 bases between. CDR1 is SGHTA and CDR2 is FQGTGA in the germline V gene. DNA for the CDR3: TGTGCCAGCAGCCTCCAGGGGGGGGGCACAGAGACCCAGTACTTC. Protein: CASSLQGGGTETQYF. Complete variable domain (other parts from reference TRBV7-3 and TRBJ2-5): GAGVSQTPSNKVTEKGKYVELRCDPISGHTALYWYRQSLGQGPEFLIYFQGTGAADDSGLPNDRFFAVRPEGSVSTLKIQRTERGDSAVYLCASSLQGGGTETQYFGPGTRLLVL.

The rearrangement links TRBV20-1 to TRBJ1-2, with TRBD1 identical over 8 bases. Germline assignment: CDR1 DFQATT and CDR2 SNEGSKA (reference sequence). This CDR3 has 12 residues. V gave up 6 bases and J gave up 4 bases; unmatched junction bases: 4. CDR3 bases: TGCAGTGCCCCGGACAGGGTCTATGGCTACACCTTC. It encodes CSAPDRVYGYTF.

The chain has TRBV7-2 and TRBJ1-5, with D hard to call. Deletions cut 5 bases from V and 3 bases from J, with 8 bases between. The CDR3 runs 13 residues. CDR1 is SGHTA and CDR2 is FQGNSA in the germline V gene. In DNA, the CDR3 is TGTGCCAGCAGCCCGGCCCTCAATCAGCCCCAGCATTTT. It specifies CASSPALNQPQHF.

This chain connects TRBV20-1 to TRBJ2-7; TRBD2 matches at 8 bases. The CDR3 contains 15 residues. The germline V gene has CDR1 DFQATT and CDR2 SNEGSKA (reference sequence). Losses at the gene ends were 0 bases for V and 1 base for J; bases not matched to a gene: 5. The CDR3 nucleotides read TGCAGTGCTAGAGACCCGGGGGGGTCTTCCTACGAGCAGTACTTC. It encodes CSARDPGGSSYEQYF.

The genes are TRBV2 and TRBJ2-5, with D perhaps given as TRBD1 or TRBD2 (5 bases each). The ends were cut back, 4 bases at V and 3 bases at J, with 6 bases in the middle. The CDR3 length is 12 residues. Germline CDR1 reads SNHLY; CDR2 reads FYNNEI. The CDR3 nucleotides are TGTGCCAGCAGTGGGGGGAAAGAGACCCAGTACTTC. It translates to CASSGGKETQYF.

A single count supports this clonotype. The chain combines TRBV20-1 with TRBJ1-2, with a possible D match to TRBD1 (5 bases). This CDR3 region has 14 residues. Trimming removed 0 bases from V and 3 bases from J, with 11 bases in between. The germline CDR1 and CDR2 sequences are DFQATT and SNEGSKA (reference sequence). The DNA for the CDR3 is TGCAGTGCTAGAGAAGGGGCGCGGGACTATGGCTACACCTTC. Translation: CSAREGARDYGYTF.

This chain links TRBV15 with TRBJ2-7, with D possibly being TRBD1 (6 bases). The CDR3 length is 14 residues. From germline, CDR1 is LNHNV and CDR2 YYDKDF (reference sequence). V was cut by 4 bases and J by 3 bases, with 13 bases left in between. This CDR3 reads CATSIPGTHYEQYF. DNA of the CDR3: TGTGCCACCAGCATCCCCGGGACACACTACGAGCAGTACTTC.

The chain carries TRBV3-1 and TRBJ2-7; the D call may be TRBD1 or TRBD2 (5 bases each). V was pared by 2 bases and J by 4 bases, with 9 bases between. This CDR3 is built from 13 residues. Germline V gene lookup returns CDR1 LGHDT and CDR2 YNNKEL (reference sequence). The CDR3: CASSQRDVYEQYF. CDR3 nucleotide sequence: TGTGCCAGCAGCCAAAGGGACGTTTACGAGCAGTACTTC.

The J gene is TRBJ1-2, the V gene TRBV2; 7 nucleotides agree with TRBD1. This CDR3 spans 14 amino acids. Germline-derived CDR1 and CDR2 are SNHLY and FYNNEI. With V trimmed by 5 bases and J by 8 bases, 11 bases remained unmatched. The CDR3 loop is CASSFRQGDTGYTF. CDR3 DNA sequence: TGTGCCAGCAGTTTCCGACAGGGCGATACGGGCTACACCTTC.

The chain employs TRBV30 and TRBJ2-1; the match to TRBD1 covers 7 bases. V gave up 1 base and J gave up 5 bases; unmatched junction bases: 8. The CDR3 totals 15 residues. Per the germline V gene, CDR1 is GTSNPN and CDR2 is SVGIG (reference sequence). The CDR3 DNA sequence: TGTGCCTGGAGTGGACAGGGCCTAGCTAACAATGAGCAGTTCTTC. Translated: CAWSGQGLANNEQFF.

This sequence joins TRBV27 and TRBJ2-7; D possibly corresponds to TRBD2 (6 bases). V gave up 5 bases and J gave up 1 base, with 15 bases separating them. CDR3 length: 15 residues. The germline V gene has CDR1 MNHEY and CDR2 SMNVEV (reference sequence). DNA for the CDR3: TGTGCCAGCAGTCCCCGGGCTAGCGCTTCCTACGAGCAGTACTTC. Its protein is CASSPRASASYEQYF.

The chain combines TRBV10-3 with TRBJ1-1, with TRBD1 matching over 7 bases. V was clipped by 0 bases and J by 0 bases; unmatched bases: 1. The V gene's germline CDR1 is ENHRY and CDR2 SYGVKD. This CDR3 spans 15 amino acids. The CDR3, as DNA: TGTGCCATCAGTGAGTCGGACAGGATGAACACTGAAGCTTTCTTT. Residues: CAISESDRMNTEAFF.

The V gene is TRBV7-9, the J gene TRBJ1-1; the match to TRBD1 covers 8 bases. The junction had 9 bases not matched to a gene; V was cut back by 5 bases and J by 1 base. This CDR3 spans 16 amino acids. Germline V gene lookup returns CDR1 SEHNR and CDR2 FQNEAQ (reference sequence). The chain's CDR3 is CASSEPGQGPNTEAFF. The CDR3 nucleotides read TGTGCCAGCAGCGAACCTGGACAGGGCCCGAACACTGAAGCTTTCTTT.

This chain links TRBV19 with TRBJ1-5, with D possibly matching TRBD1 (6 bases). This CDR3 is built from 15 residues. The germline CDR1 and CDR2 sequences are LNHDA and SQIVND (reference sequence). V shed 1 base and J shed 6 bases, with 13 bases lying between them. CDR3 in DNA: TGTGCCAGTAGTATAGGATCAGGGGTAGTTCAGCCCCAGCATTTT. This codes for CASSIGSGVVQPQHF.